The 25 T cell receptor beta chains presented below share a single source sample, sequenced in a study of blood T cell repertoires in COVID-19. Profiled with immunoSEQ multiplex PCR; TCRdb holds only in-frame clones, not every one. Among more than 50,000 clones listed, around 90% were seen once. Sequenced input: peripheral blood. These receptors all come from a man between 60 and 70 years old with active COVID-19.

This chain joins TRBV11-2 and TRBJ2-7; a weak D match, TRBD1 (5 bases). This CDR3 comprises 14 residues. From germline, CDR1 is SGHAT and CDR2 FQNNGV. The ends were cut back, 1 base at V and 1 base at J, with 8 bases in the middle. The CDR3 here is CASSLGRQSYEQYF. CDR3 in DNA: TGTGCCAGCAGCTTAGGACGACAGTCCTACGAGCAGTACTTC.

The rearrangement links TRBV7-9 to TRBJ1-1, with 10 bases lining up with TRBD1. The germline gives CDR1 SEHNR, CDR2 FQNEAQ (reference sequence). With 10 bases clipped from V and 5 bases from J, the junction kept 7 bases outside the gene matches. The CDR3 is made up of 13 amino acids. CDR3 amino acids: CAIDRGRGTEAFF. The CDR3, as DNA: TGTGCCATCGACAGGGGGCGCGGGACTGAAGCTTTCTTT. Full variable domain (rest looked up from reference TRBV7-9 and TRBJ1-1): DTGVSQNPRHKITKRGQNVTFRCDPISEHNRLYWYRQTLGQGPEFLTYFQNEAQLEKSRLLSDRFSAERPKGSFSTLEIQRTEQGDSAMYLCAIDRGRGTEAFFGQGTRLTVV.

The chain joins TRBV9 to TRBJ2-5; TRBD2 matches 7 bases. Trimming cost V 0 bases and J 0 bases; bases outside gene matches: 5. The CDR3 extends over 16 amino acids. Germline CDR1 and CDR2: SGDLS and YYNGEE. CDR3 DNA: TGTGCCAGCAGCGTAGCGGGGGGAGACTACCAAGAGACCCAGTACTTC. This encodes CASSVAGGDYQETQYF.

The chain uses TRBV3-1 (or the pseudogene TRBV3-2) and TRBJ1-5; D is uncertain. V was clipped by 1 base and J by 6 bases, with 7 bases between them. Germline V gene lookup returns CDR1 LGHDT and CDR2 YNNKEL (reference sequence). This CDR3 contains 13 residues. CDR3 protein: CASSQGEAQPQHF. CDR3 nucleotides: TGTGCCAGCAGCCAAGGGGAGGCTCAGCCCCAGCATTTT.

The chain employs TRBV25-1 and TRBJ2-7; 7 bases map to TRBD2. This CDR3 comprises 13 residues. With V trimmed by 5 bases and J by 4 bases, 5 bases remained unmatched. CDR1 and CDR2 from the germline V gene are MGHDK and SYGVNS. The chain's CDR3 is CASSKTGGYEQYF. Here the CDR3 DNA reads TGTGCCAGCAGTAAGACCGGGGGGTACGAGCAGTACTTC.

The V and J genes are TRBV18 and TRBJ2-7, with a possible D match to TRBD1 (6 bases). Germline CDR1 and CDR2: KGHSH and LQKENI. The CDR3 is 15 amino acids. The germline V and J ends were trimmed by 2 bases and 1 base, with 12 bases remaining between them. Here the CDR3 reads CASSPKAGVSYEQYF. The CDR3 nucleotides read TGTGCCAGCTCACCAAAGGCAGGGGTTTCCTACGAGCAGTACTTC.

The chain recombines TRBV6-5 with TRBJ2-3, with no clear D. This CDR3 region has 11 residues. Trimming shortened V by 8 bases and J by 6 bases, and 9 bases separated the two germline ends. CDR1 and CDR2 (germline): MNHEY, SVGAGI. The CDR3, as DNA: TGTGCCAGCCACCGAGGCGATACGCAGTATTTT. Translation gives CASHRGDTQYF.

The CDR3: CASARGRTEAFF. Written as DNA, the CDR3 is TGTGCCAGCGCGCGGGGGCGGACTGAAGCTTTCTTT. The J gene is TRBJ1-1, the V gene TRBV7-2; D possibly corresponds to TRBD1 (6 bases). Trimming stripped 8 bases from V and 5 bases from J, with 12 bases between. The germline gives CDR1 SGHTA, CDR2 FQGNSA. This CDR3 is built from 12 residues.

The chain uses TRBV21-1 and TRBJ2-2; the D call of TRBD2 is as the table states it, not checked on the DNA. TRBV21-1 is tagged as a pseudogene. The CDR3 has 19 amino acids. CDR3 nucleotide sequence: TGTGCCAGCGGTACCGCTGGGACTAGCGGGAGGGGCGCCACCGGGGAGCTGTTTTTT. Protein product: CASGTAGTSGRGATGELFF.

The J gene is TRBJ2-7, the V gene TRBV6-6; 7 bases are shared with TRBD2. Trimming cost V 10 bases and J 6 bases; bases outside gene matches: 12. This CDR3 region has 13 residues. CDR1 MNHNY and CDR2 SVGAGI come from the germline V gene (reference sequence). Here the CDR3 DNA reads TGTGCCACGGGCCGGGGAGGGGACGGCGAGCAGTACTTC. As protein: CATGRGGDGEQYF.

The V gene is TRBV6-5, the J gene TRBJ2-7; weak D call: TRBD2 (6 bases). The CDR3 length is 15 residues. V was clipped by 6 bases and J by 0 bases, with 15 bases between them. CDR1 is MNHEY and CDR2 is SVGAGI in the germline V gene. The CDR3 DNA is TGTGCCAGCAGGTACGGGACTCTGAGCTCCTACGAGCAGTACTTC. Translated: CASRYGTLSSYEQYF.

The chain couples TRBV6-5 to TRBJ1-1, with D perhaps matching TRBD1 (5 bases). V shed 4 bases and J shed 5 bases, with 17 bases lying between them. Looked up from germline, CDR1 is MNHEY and CDR2 is SVGAGI. This CDR3 is 15 amino acids long. CDR3 amino acids: CASSFRSRGGTEAFF. The CDR3 region has the DNA TGTGCCAGCAGTTTCAGGAGCCGGGGGGGAACTGAAGCTTTCTTT.

The rearrangement joins TRBV7-2 to TRBJ2-7; no firm D call. CDR1 and CDR2 from the germline V gene are SGHTA and FQGNSA. This CDR3 is built from 13 residues. Trimming took off 0 bases at V and 4 bases at J, with 7 bases between the two ends. For the CDR3, the DNA is TGTGCCAGCAGCTTAGCGCTAAGTTACGAGCAGTACTTC. Encoded protein: CASSLALSYEQYF.

The CDR3 region is CASSPQVLNTEAFF. For the CDR3, the DNA is TGTGCCAGCAGCCCACAGGTCTTGAACACTGAAGCTTTCTTT. This chain joins TRBV7-9 and TRBJ1-1, with D perhaps matching TRBD1 (5 bases). The germline CDR1 and CDR2 sequences are SEHNR and FQNEAQ (reference sequence). V was clipped by 5 bases and J by 0 bases, with 10 bases between them. The length of the CDR3 is 14 residues.

This rearrangement joins TRBV9 to TRBJ2-2, with a weak D call TRBD1 (5 bases). The CDR3 has 13 amino acids. Trimming shortened V by 1 base and J by 5 bases, and 6 bases separated the two germline ends. Per germline, CDR1 SGDLS and CDR2 YYNGEE. CDR3: CASSVQGTGELFF. The DNA for the CDR3 is TGTGCCAGCAGCGTACAGGGTACCGGGGAGCTGTTTTTT.

The chain links TRBV2 to TRBJ1-1; TRBD1 matches 7 bases. J gave up 0 bases and V 9 bases, and 4 bases lay outside the gene matches. Germline V gives CDR1 SNHLY, CDR2 FYNNEI. There are 13 residues in the CDR3. The CDR3 spells CARTGSLNTEAFF. CDR3 coding DNA: TGTGCCAGGACAGGGTCCCTGAACACTGAAGCTTTCTTT.

The genes are TRBV5-5 and TRBJ1-4; 7 bases match TRBD1. Germline lookup yields CDR1 SGHKS and CDR2 YYEKEE (reference sequence). The ends lost 4 bases at V and 4 bases at J; junction bases unmatched: 4. The length of the CDR3 is 14 residues. Here the CDR3 DNA reads TGTGCCAGCAGCCGCGGGACAGATAATGAAAAACTGTTTTTT. Encoded protein: CASSRGTDNEKLFF.

The chain recombines TRBV9 with TRBJ2-5, with 7 nucleotides matching TRBD1. J was trimmed by 4 bases and V by 0 bases; bases with no gene match: 6. The CDR3 contains 15 residues. The germline CDR1 and CDR2 sequences are SGDLS and YYNGEE. CDR3 sequence reads: CASSVEGRGLETQYF. The CDR3 nucleotides are TGTGCCAGCAGCGTAGAAGGCAGGGGGTTAGAGACCCAGTACTTC.

The rearrangement links TRBV7-3 to TRBJ1-2; 7 nucleotides align to TRBD1. Germline values: CDR1 SGHTA, CDR2 FQGTGA. The CDR3 consists of 14 residues. The ends lost 6 bases at V and 9 bases at J; junction bases unmatched: 13. CDR3 sequence: CASSIPGQSSSYTF. CDR3 in DNA: TGTGCCAGCAGTATACCGGGACAGTCCTCGAGCTACACCTTC. Variable domain in full (rest from reference TRBV7-3 and TRBJ1-2): GAGVSQTPSNKVTEKGKYVELRCDPISGHTALYWYRQSLGQGPEFLIYFQGTGAADDSGLPNDRFFAVRPEGSVSTLKIQRTERGDSAVYLCASSIPGQSSSYTFGSGTRLTVV.

This clone was detected only once. No DNA is shown, since the ends of the CDR3 on it are uncertain; the CDR3 is the one TCRdb lists. The chain carries TRBV7-2 and TRBJ1-1. Germline V gene data show CDR1 as SGHTA and CDR2 as FQGNSA. The CDR3 length equals 12 residues, ends included. This CDR3 reads CASSLVFGDGSF.

This clone was seen just once. V and J are TRBV7-9 and TRBJ2-1; no clear D gene. The V end lost 5 bases, the J end lost 6 bases, and 17 bases lay between the germline ends. Germline V gene lookup returns CDR1 SEHNR and CDR2 FQNEAQ (reference sequence). This CDR3 contains 15 residues. The CDR3 nucleotides read TGTGCCAGCAGCCGGGTTAGTATCCTACTCAATGAGCAGTTCTTC. Translated: CASSRVSILLNEQFF.

The chain joins TRBV6-2 or TRBV6-3 to TRBJ1-6; no firm D call. V dropped 4 bases and J dropped 8 bases, with 18 bases sitting between them. The CDR3 covers 16 residues. Germline-derived CDR1 and CDR2 are MNHEY and SVGEGT. The DNA for the CDR3 is TGTGCCAGCAGTTCCTCCGTGGAGGCGGTCTATTCACCCCTCCACTTT. It is translated as CASSSSVEAVYSPLHF.

This chain uses TRBV5-1 with TRBJ2-7; the D gene is possibly TRBD2 (5 bases). Trimming pared 5 bases from V and 4 bases from J, leaving 13 bases between. Per germline, CDR1 SGHRS and CDR2 YFSETQ. The CDR3 runs to 13 residues. For the CDR3, the DNA is TGCGCCAGCAGGAGGAATAGCGAGTACGAGCAGTACTTC. Protein sequence: CASRRNSEYEQYF. Combining the CDR3 with reference TRBV5-1 and TRBJ2-7 gives the whole variable domain KAGVTQTPRYLIKTRGQQVTLSCSPISGHRSVSWYQQTPGQGLQFLFEYFSETQRNKGNFPGRFSGRQFSNSRSEMNVSTLELGDSALYLCASRRNSEYEQYFGPGTRLTVT.

This clone was observed a few times. The chain couples TRBV28 to TRBJ2-1; D is unresolved. V was shortened by 1 base and J by 10 bases, with 8 bases between the two germline ends. The CDR3 covers 12 residues. CDR1 is MDHEN and CDR2 is SYDVKM in the germline V gene. The CDR3 region has the DNA TGTGCCAGCAGTTTATCGGAGCACGAGCAGTTCTTC. Protein: CASSLSEHEQFF.

The J gene is TRBJ2-7, the V gene TRBV6-5, with 13 bases aligning to TRBD2. V dropped 5 bases and J dropped 7; count of bases not matched to a gene: 2. CDR1 and CDR2 from the germline V gene are MNHEY and SVGAGI. This CDR3 contains 13 residues. The CDR3 bases are TGTGCCAGCAGTCCGGGACTAGCGGGGGAGCAGTACTTC. It specifies CASSPGLAGEQYF.